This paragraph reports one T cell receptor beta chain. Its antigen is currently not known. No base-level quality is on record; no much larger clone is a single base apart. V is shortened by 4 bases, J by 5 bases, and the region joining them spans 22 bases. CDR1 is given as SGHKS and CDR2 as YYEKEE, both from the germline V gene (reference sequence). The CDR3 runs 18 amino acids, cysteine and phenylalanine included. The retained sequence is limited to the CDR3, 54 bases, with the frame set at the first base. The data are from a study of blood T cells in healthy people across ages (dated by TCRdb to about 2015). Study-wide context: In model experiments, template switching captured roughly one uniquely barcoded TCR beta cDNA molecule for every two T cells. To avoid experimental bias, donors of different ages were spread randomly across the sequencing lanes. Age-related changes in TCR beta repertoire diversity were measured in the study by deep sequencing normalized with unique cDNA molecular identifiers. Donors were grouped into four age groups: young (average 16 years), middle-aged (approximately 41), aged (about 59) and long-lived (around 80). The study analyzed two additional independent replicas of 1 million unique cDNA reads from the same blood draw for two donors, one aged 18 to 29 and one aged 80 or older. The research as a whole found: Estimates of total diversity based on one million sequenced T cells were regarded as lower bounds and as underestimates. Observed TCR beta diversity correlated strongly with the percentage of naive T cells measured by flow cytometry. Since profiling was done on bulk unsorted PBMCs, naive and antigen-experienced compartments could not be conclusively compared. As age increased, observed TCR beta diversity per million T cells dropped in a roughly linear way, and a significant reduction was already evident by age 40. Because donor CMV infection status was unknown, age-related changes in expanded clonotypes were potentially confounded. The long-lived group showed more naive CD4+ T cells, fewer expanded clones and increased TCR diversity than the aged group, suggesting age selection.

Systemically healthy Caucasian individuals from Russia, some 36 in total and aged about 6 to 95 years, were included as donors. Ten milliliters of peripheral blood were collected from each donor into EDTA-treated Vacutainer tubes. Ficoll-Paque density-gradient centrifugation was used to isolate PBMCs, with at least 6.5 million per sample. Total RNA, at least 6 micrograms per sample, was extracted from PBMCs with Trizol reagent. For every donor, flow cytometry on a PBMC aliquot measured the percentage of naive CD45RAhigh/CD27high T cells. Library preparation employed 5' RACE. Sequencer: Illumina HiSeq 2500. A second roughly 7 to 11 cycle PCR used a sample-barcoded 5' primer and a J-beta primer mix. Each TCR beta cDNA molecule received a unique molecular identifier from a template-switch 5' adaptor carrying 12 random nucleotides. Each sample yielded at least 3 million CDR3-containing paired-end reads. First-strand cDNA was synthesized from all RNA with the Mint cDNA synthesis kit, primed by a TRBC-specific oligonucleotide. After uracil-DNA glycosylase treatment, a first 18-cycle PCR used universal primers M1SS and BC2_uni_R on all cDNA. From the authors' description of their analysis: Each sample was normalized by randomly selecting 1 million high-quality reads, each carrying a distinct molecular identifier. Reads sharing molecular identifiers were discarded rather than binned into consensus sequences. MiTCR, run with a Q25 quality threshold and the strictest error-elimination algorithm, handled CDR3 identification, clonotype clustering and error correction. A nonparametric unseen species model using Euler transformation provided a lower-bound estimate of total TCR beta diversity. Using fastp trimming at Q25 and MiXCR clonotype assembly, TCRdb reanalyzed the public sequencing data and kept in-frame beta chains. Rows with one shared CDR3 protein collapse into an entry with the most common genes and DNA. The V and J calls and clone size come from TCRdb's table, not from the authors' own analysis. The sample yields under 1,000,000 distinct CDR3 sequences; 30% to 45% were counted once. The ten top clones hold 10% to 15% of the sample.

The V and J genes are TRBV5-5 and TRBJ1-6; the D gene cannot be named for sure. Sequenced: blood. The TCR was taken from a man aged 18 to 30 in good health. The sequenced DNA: TGTGCCAGCAGCCCAGGTTATACGGCAGAGAGAGATAATTCACCCCTCCACTTT. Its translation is CASSPGYTAERDNSPLHF.